Listed below are T cell receptor beta chains from one sample, sequenced in a study of T-cell memory formation after mild COVID-19. TCRdb independently ran MiXCR on the 5' RACE reads; one entry per CDR3 protein. Of more than 450,000 distinct CDR3 sequences listed, about a sixth are singletons. Sequencing was done on a sample of PBMCs or a T cell subset sorted from them (not recorded which). The receptors derive from an adult woman who had mild COVID-19 (a few samples of this study predate the infection). Cell type and time point are not known. CDR3s include the opening cysteine and the closing phenylalanine or tryptophan.

V	J	CDR3
TRBV6-1	TRBJ2-5	CASREGTGWRQETQYF
TRBV7-9	TRBJ2-5	CASSLRGKETQYF
TRBV5-4	TRBJ2-3	CASSLRVAASTDTQYF
TRBV7-9	TRBJ2-3	CASSSTTPSTDTQYF
TRBV6-6	TRBJ2-3	CASSYPAVREATDTQYF
TRBV30	TRBJ2-7	CAWRGAGATYEQYF
TRBV20-1	TRBJ2-1	CSASPREHSYNEQFF
TRBV7-7	TRBJ1-2	CASSCVGGYTF
TRBV20-1	TRBJ2-1	CSARESRGSGHLYNEQFF
TRBV5-1	TRBJ1-1	CASSFGTGSSFGTEAFF
TRBV4-3	TRBJ1-2	CASSPQGLSYGYTF
TRBV5-1	TRBJ2-4	CASRENSGGNIQYF
TRBV6-5	TRBJ2-1	CASSYQDSYNEQFF
TRBV6-5	TRBJ2-7	CASRPGGRDEQYF
TRBV5-1	TRBJ1-6	CASSLGQGLESPLHF
TRBV19	TRBJ1-1	CASSFLYTEAFF
TRBV4-3	TRBJ2-7	CASSQDSGATGYEQYF
TRBV6-5	TRBJ2-3	CASTTLGLATSTDTQYF